This T cell receptor beta chain was documented in a study of blood T cell repertoires in COVID-19. CDR3 length: 14 residues. In germline, CDR1 is MNHEY, CDR2 SVGAGI. Trimming took 6 bases from V and 5 from J; bases not matched to a gene: 9. The authors' processing: Researchers report that nucleated cell counts were estimated from reference gene primer amplification. Sequencing was performed with immunoSEQ multiplex PCR; in TCRdb, only in-frame clones are kept and a portion is missing. Clonal size and the V and J genes are those of that table, whereas D and trimming came from the DNA. The sample lists 170,000 or so clones, more than 85% occurring once.

The chain recombines TRBV6-5 with TRBJ1-1; 7 bases are a match to TRBD1. This sequence was found in a man in his forties or fifties with active or convalescent COVID-19. The source material was peripheral blood. The CDR3 reads CASSSNRGVTEAFF. CDR3 nucleotides: TGTGCCAGCAGCTCAAACAGGGGAGTAACTGAAGCTTTCTTT.